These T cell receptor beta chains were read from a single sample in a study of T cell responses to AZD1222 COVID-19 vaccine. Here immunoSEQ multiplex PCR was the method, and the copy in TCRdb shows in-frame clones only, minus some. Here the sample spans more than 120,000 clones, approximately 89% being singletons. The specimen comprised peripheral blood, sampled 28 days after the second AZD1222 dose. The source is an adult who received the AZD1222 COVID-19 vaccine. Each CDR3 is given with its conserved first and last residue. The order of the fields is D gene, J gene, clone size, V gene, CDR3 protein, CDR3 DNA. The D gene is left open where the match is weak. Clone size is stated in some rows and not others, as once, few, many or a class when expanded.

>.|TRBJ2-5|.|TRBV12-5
CASAGLQLQETQYF
TGTGCTAGTGCCGGTTTACAGCTACAAGAGACCCAGTACTTC
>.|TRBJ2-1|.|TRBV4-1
CASSQVNEQFF
TGCGCCAGCAGCCAAGTTAATGAGCAGTTCTTC
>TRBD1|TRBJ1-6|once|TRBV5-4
CASSVQGAPSPLHF
TGTGCCAGCAGTGTTCAGGGGGCCCCCTCACCCCTCCACTTT
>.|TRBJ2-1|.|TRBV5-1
CASSLVGESNEQFF
TGCGCCAGCAGCTTGGTGGGGGAATCCAATGAGCAGTTCTTC
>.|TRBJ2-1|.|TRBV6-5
CASSSVGDEQFF
TGTGCCAGCAGCTCCGTTGGGGATGAGCAGTTCTTC
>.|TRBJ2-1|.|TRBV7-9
CASSSPLGRDDEQFF
TGTGCCAGCAGCTCTCCCTTAGGCAGGGATGATGAGCAGTTCTTC
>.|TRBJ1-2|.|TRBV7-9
CASSLNILTGGYTF
TGTGCCAGCAGCTTAAATATCCTAACAGGAGGCTACACCTTC
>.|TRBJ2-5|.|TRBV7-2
CASSLGAGNAETQYF
TGTGCCAGCAGCTTAGGCGCAGGGAACGCGGAGACCCAGTACTTC
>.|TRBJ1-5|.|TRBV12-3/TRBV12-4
CASSFSDQPQHF
TGTGCCAGCAGTTTCAGTGATCAGCCCCAGCATTTT
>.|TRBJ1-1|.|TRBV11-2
CASSLDRGRGTEAFF
TGTGCCAGCAGCTTAGATAGAGGGAGGGGAACTGAAGCTTTCTTT
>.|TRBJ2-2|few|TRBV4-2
CASSQVESRELFF
TGTGCCAGCAGCCAAGTGGAGTCCCGGGAGCTGTTTTTT
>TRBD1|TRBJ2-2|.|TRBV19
CASSIGTGVTGELFF
TGTGCCAGTAGTATCGGGACAGGGGTGACCGGGGAGCTGTTTTTT
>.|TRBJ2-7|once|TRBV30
CAWSVRYWSPSYEQYF
TGTGCCTGGAGTGTACGTTATTGGTCTCCATCCTACGAGCAGTACTTC
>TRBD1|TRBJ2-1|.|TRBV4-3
CASSQERSRGRNEQFF
TGCGCCAGCAGCCAAGAACGGTCTAGGGGGCGGAATGAGCAGTTCTTC
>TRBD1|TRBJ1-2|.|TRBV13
CASITGTEYGYTF
TGTGCCAGCATTACCGGGACAGAATATGGCTACACCTTC
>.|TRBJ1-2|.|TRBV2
CASWLERYGYTF
TGTGCCAGCTGGTTGGAGCGCTATGGCTACACCTTC
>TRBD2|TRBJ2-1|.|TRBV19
CASSLGLAEAYNEQFF
TGTGCCAGTAGTTTGGGACTAGCGGAAGCCTACAATGAGCAGTTCTTC
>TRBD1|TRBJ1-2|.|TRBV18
CASSPRDRDYGYTF
TGTGCCAGCTCACCCCGGGACAGAGATTATGGCTACACCTTC
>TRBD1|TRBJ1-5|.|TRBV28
CASKTGVSNQPQHF
TGTGCCAGCAAGACAGGGGTAAGCAATCAGCCCCAGCATTTT
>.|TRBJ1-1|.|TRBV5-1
CASSLSVNTEAFF
TGCGCCAGCAGCTTGTCGGTGAACACTGAAGCTTTCTTT